A selection of T cell receptor beta chains follows, all from one sample in a study of vaccination effects on CD4 cells after COVID-19. TCRdb's copy holds only in-frame clones and misses some; the assay was immunoSEQ multiplex PCR. The sample has about 69,000 clones, 70% to 75% seen once. Which antigens these TCRs recognize remains unknown. The sequences come from CD4+ T cells from PBMCs cultured with HCoV-229E spike peptides, collected after COVID-19 vaccination. Receptors were obtained from a human donor who received a COVID-19 vaccine. Both conserved end residues are part of each CDR3. D genes are given only for firm matches. Where a row states a size, it is once, few, many or the class of an expanded clone; other rows omit it.

-,-,TRBV14,TRBJ1-2,TGTGCCAGCAGCCCGGTGGGGGGATATGGCTACACCTTC,CASSPVGGYGYTF
-,-,TRBV3-1/TRBV3-2,TRBJ1-1,TGTGCCAGCAGCCAATCTAGCAGTGAAGCTTTCTTT,CASSQSSSEAFF
-,-,TRBV19,TRBJ1-5,TGTGCCAGTAGTATAGTCCAGTCGAATCAGCCCCAGCATTTT,CASSIVQSNQPQHF
-,few,TRBV2,TRBJ1-2,TGTGCCAGCAGTGAATCTGCTAACTATGGCTACACCTTC,CASSESANYGYTF
-,-,TRBV7-9,TRBJ2-4,TGTGCCAGCAGCTTAGGTTCGGTTAACATTCAGTACTTC,CASSLGSVNIQYF
-,-,TRBV5-1,TRBJ2-1,TGCGCCAGCAGCTTTCCCCGGACACCAAACAATGAGCAGTTCTTC,CASSFPRTPNNEQFF
TRBD2,-,TRBV2,TRBJ2-5,TGTGCCAGCAGTGAACGGACTAGCGATGAGACCCAGTACTTC,CASSERTSDETQYF
-,few,TRBV7-2,TRBJ1-5,TGTGCCAGCAGGTCCGGGCTCGGGAGGGATCAGCCCCAGCATTTT,CASRSGLGRDQPQHF
-,-,TRBV11-2,TRBJ2-1,TGTGCCAGCAGCTTAACGATCAATGAGCAGTTCTTC,CASSLTINEQFF
-,-,TRBV10-3,TRBJ2-3,TGTGCCATCAAGGACACAGATACGCAGTATTTT,CAIKDTDTQYF
-,-,TRBV2,TRBJ1-5,TGTGCCAGCACCCCAATCCGGGGAGGGGGGGGCAATCAGCCCCAGCATTTT,CASTPIRGGGGNQPQHF
TRBD1,few,TRBV11-2,TRBJ1-4,TGTGCCAGCAGCTTAGGGCAGGGGGTGGATAATGAAAAACTGTTTTTT,CASSLGQGVDNEKLFF
-,-,TRBV19,TRBJ2-2,TGTGCCAGCCAGCAGGGCAAGTTGACCGGGGAGCTGTTTTTT,CASQQGKLTGELFF
-,-,TRBV30,TRBJ2-1,TGTGCCTGGAGTGCAGGGTCCTCCTACAATGAGCAGTTCTTC,CAWSAGSSYNEQFF
TRBD1,-,TRBV5-1,TRBJ2-2,TGCGCCAGCAGTACCGGGACAGGGAATTCAGGGGAGCTGTTTTTT,CASSTGTGNSGELFF
-,-,TRBV5-6,TRBJ1-4,TGTGCCAGCAGCTTGGGAGGGAGGTTATCTAATGAAAAACTGTTTTTT,CASSLGGRLSNEKLFF
-,once,TRBV24-1,TRBJ2-5,TGTGCCACAGGGAATTGGGAGACCCAGTACTTC,CATGNWETQYF
TRBD2,-,TRBV27,TRBJ2-3,TGTGCCAGCAGTTTCCAGCGGGGCTTTAGTACGCAGTATTTT,CASSFQRGFSTQYF
-,few,TRBV12-5,TRBJ1-3,TGTGCTAGTGGCCCTCCGCAATTGAACTCTGGAAACACCATATATTTT,CASGPPQLNSGNTIYF
TRBD2,-,TRBV2,TRBJ2-1,TGTGCCGGAGGCTCGGGACTAGCGCACAATGAGCAGTTCTTC,CAGGSGLAHNEQFF
-,-,TRBV10-1,TRBJ2-2,TGCGCCAGCAGTTCAGGGAGAGAGGCCGGGGAGCTGTTTTTT,CASSSGREAGELFF
-,-,TRBV29-1,TRBJ1-1,TGCAGCTCCTATTGGGGGGACGGTAATGAAGCTTTCTTT,CSSYWGDGNEAFF
-,-,TRBV21-1,TRBJ1-4,TGTGCCAGCAGCAAGGGGGACAGGGGGCGGGAAAAACTGTTTTTT,CASSKGDRGREKLFF
-,-,TRBV3-1/TRBV3-2,TRBJ1-2,TGTGCCAGCAGCCCAGAGTGGAACTATGGCTACACCTTC,CASSPEWNYGYTF
-,-,TRBV5-6,TRBJ2-6,TGTGCCAGCAGCTTTTTCCAGGGAAGCTTTTCTGGGGCCAACGTCCTGACTTTC,CASSFFQGSFSGANVLTF
-,-,TRBV7-3,TRBJ1-1,TGTGCCAGCAGCCCGGCAGGGAACACTGAAGCTTTCTTT,CASSPAGNTEAFF
TRBD1,-,TRBV19,TRBJ1-2,TGTGCCAGTAGACCCGACAGGGGTAACTATGGCTACACCTTC,CASRPDRGNYGYTF
TRBD1,once,TRBV18,TRBJ1-2,TGTGCCAGCTCACCTGGACAGGCTTCTATTCTGGGCTATGGCTACACCTTC,CASSPGQASILGYGYTF
TRBD1,-,TRBV10-3,TRBJ2-5,TGTGCCATCAGAGAGACAGGGGCGGGATCCCAAGAGACCCAGTACTTC,CAIRETGAGSQETQYF
TRBD1,-,TRBV19,TRBJ1-2,TGTGCCAGTAAAAACGGACAGGGAATCTATGGCTACACCTTC,CASKNGQGIYGYTF
-,-,TRBV5-1,TRBJ1-1,TGCGCCAGCAGCTTGGGGCAGTATAACACTGAAGCTTTCTTT,CASSLGQYNTEAFF
-,-,TRBV9,TRBJ1-6,TGTGCCAGCAGCGCTACAGCGGTAGCGGGAAATTCACCCCTCCACTTT,CASSATAVAGNSPLHF
-,-,TRBV19,TRBJ2-1,TGTGCCAGTAGGGGTATAGGGAGGAACAATGAGCAGTTCTTC,CASRGIGRNNEQFF
TRBD1,-,TRBV30,TRBJ1-4,TGTGCCTGCCCGGGACAGGGGAATGAAAAACTGTTTTTT,CACPGQGNEKLFF
-,-,TRBV4-1,TRBJ2-3,TGCGCCAGCAGCCAAGCTGCAGATACGCAGTATTTT,CASSQAADTQYF
-,few,TRBV2,TRBJ1-3,TGTGCCAGCACCGGGACACTTGGAAACACCATATATTTT,CASTGTLGNTIYF
TRBD1,-,TRBV6-6,TRBJ1-6,TGTGCCAGCAGCAGACAGGGGGCCCCTAATTCACCCCTCCACTTT,CASSRQGAPNSPLHF
TRBD1,-,TRBV7-2,TRBJ1-3,TGTGCCAGCAGTGTACAGGGGGCCGCTGGAAACACCATATATTTT,CASSVQGAAGNTIYF